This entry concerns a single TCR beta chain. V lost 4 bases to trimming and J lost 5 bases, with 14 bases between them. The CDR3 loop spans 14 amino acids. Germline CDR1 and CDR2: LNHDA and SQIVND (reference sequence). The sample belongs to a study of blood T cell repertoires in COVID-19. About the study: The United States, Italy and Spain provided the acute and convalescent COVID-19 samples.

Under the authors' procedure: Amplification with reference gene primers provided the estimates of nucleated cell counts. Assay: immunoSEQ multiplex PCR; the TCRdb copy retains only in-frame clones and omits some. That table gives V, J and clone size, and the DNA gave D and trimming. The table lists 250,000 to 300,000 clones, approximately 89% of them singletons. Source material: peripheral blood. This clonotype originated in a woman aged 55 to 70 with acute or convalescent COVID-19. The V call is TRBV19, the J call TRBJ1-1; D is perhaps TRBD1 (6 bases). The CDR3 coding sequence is TGTGCCAGTAGTAGTGACAGGAGGTTGACTGAAGCTTTCTTT. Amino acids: CASSSDRRLTEAFF.